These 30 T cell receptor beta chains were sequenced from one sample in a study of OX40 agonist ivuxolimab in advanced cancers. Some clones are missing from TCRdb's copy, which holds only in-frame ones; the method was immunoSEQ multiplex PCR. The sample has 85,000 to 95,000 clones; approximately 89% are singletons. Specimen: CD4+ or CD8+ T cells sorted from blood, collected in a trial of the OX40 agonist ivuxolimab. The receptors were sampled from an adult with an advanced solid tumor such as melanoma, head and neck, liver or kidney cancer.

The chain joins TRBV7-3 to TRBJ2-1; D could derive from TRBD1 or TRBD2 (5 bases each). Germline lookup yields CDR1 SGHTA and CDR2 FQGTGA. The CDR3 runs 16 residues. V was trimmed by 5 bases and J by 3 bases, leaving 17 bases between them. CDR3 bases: TGTGCCAGCAGCCCTATTGGGACGTCTTACTACAATGAGCAGTTCTTC. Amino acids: CASSPIGTSYYNEQFF.

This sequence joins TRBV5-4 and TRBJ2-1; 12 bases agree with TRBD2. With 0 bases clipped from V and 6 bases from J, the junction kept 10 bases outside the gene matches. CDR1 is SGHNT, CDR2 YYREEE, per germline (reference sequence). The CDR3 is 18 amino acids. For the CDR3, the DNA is TGTGCCAGCAGCTTGGCGCGCCCGACTAGCGGGAGTATCAATGAGCAGTTCTTC. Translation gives CASSLARPTSGSINEQFF.

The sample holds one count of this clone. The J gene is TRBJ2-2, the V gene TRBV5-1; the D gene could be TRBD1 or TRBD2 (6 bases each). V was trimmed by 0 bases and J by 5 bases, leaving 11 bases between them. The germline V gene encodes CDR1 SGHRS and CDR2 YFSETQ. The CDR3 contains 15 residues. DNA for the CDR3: TGCGCCAGCAGCTTGGGCAGGGGAGGAACCGGGGAGCTGTTTTTT. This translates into CASSLGRGGTGELFF. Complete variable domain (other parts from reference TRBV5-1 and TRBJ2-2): KAGVTQTPRYLIKTRGQQVTLSCSPISGHRSVSWYQQTPGQGLQFLFEYFSETQRNKGNFPGRFSGRQFSNSRSEMNVSTLELGDSALYLCASSLGRGGTGELFFGEGSRLTVL.

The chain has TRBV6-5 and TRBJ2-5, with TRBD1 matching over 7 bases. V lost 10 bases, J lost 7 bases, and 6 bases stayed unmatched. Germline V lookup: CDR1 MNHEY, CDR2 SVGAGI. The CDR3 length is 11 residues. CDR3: CATTGVATQYF. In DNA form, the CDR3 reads TGTGCCACCACAGGGGTCGCGACCCAGTACTTC.

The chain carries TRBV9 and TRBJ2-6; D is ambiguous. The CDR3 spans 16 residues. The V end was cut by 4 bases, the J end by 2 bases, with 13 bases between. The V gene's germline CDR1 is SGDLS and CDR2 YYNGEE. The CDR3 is CASSPDGQAGANVLTF. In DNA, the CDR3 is TGTGCCAGCAGCCCGGACGGCCAGGCTGGGGCCAACGTCCTGACTTTC.

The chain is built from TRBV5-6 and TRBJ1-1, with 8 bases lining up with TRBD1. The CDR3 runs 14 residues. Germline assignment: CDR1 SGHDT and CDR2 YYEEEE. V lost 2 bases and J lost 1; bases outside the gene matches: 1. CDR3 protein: CASSLGTGNTEAFF. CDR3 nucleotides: TGTGCCAGCAGCTTAGGGACAGGGAACACTGAAGCTTTCTTT.

The CDR3 spells CAISDPRSSGANVLTF. CDR3 DNA sequence: TGTGCCATCAGTGACCCCAGGAGCTCTGGGGCCAACGTCCTGACTTTC. V is TRBV10-3 and J is TRBJ2-6; D remains ambiguous. V was trimmed by 3 bases and J by 0 bases, leaving 9 bases between them. Germline CDR1 and CDR2: ENHRY and SYGVKD. CDR3 size: 16 residues.

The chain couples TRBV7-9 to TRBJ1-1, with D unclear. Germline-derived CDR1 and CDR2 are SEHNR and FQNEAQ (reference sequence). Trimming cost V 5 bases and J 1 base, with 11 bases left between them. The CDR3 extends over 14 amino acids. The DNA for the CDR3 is TGTGCCAGCAGCCCTCGAGGAACGAACACTGAAGCTTTCTTT. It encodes CASSPRGTNTEAFF.

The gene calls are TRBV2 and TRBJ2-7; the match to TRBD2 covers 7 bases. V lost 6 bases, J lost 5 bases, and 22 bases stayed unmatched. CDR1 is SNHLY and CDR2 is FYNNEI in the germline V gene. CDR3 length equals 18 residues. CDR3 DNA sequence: TGTGCCAGCAGCGAAAATCCCACAGGAGCGGGGACCCTCGACGAGCAGTACTTC. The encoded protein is CASSENPTGAGTLDEQYF.

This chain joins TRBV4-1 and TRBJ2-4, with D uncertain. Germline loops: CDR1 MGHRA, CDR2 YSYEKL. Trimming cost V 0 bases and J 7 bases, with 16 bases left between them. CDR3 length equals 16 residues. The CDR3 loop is CASSQDLVGRRNIQYF. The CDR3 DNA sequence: TGCGCCAGCAGCCAAGATCTTGTGGGCAGAAGGAACATTCAGTACTTC.

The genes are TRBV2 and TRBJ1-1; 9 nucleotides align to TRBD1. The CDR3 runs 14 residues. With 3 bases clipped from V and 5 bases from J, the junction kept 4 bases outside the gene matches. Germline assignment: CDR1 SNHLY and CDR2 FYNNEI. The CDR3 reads CASSERQGVTEAFF. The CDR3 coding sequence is TGTGCCAGCAGTGAGCGACAGGGGGTGACTGAAGCTTTCTTT.

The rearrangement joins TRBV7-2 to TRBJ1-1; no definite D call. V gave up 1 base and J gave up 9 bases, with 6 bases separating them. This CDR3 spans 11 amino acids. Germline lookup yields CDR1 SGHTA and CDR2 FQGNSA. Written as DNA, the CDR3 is TGTGCCAGCAGCTTAGGGGCTAAAGCTTTCTTT. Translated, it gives CASSLGAKAFF.

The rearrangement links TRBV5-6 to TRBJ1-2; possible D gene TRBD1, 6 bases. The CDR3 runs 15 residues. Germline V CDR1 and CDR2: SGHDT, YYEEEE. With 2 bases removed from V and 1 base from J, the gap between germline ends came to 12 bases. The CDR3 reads CASSLKGGGNYGYTF. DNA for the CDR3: TGTGCCAGCAGCTTAAAGGGGGGCGGTAACTATGGCTACACCTTC.

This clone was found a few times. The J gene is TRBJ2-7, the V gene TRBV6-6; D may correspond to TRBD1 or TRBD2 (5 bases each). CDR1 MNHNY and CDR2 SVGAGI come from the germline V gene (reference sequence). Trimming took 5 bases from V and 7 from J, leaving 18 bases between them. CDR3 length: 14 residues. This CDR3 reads CASSPGTKTREQYF. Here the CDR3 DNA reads TGTGCCAGCAGTCCGGGGACGAAAACCAGAGAGCAGTACTTC.

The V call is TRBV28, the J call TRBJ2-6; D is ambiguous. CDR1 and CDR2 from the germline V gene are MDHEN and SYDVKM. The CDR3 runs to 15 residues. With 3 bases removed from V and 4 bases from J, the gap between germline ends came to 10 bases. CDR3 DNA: TGTGCCAGCAGTTTTTCCGGCGCCGGGGCCAACGTCCTGACTTTC. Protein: CASSFSGAGANVLTF.

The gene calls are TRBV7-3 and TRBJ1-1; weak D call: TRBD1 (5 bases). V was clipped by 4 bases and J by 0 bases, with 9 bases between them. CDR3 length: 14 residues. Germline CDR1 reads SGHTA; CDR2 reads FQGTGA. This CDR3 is CASSSLGLNTEAFF. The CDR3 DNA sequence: TGTGCCAGCAGCTCCCTGGGGCTGAACACTGAAGCTTTCTTT.

The CDR3 nucleotides are TGTGCCAGTAGTATAAAGGGCAGGTACAATGAGCAGTTCTTC. Its protein product is CASSIKGRYNEQFF. The chain is built from TRBV19 and TRBJ2-1; the D is unclear. Trimming pared 2 bases from V and 4 bases from J, leaving 9 bases between. CDR1 LNHDA and CDR2 SQIVND come from the germline V gene (reference sequence). The CDR3 totals 14 residues.

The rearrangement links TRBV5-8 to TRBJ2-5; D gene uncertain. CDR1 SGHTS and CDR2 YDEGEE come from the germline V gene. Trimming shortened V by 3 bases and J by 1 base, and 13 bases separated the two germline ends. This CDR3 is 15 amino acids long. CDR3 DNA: TGTGCCAGCAGCTACCGAGACACGCTCCAAGAGACCCAGTACTTC. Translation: CASSYRDTLQETQYF.

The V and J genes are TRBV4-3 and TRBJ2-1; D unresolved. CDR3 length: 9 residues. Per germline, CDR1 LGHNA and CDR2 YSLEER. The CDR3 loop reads CALPCEQFF. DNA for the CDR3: TGCGCACTGCCCTGTGAGCAGTTCTTC.

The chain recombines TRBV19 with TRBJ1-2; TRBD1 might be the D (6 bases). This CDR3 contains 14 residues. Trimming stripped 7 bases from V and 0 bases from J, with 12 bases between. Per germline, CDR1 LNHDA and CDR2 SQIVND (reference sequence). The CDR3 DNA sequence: TGTGCCAGTACAACAGGGAGAGCTAACTATGGCTACACCTTC. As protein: CASTTGRANYGYTF.

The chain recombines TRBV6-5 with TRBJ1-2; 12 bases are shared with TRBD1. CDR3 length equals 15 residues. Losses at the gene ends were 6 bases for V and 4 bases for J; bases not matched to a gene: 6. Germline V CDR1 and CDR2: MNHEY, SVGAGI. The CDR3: CASSPRDRGPYGYTF. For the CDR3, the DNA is TGTGCCAGCAGCCCTAGGGACAGGGGGCCCTATGGCTACACCTTC.

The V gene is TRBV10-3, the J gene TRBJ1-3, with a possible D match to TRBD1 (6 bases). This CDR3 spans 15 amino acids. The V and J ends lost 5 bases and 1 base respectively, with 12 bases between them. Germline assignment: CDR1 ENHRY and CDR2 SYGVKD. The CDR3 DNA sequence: TGTGCCATCAGTATGCAGGGGTTTTCTGGAAACACCATATATTTT. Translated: CAISMQGFSGNTIYF.

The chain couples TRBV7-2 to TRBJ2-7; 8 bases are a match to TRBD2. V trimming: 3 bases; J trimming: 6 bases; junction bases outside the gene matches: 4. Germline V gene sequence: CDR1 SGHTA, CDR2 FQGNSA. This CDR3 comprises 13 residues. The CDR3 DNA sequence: TGTGCCAGCAGCTTTATAGCGGGATTCGAGCAGTACTTC. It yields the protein CASSFIAGFEQYF.

For the CDR3, the DNA is TGTGCCAGCAGCTTCTCGGGGCTTAGCACAGATACGCAGTATTTT. It yields the protein CASSFSGLSTDTQYF. This rearrangement joins TRBV7-9 to TRBJ2-3, with D perhaps TRBD1 or TRBD2 (5 bases each). The ends were cut back, 3 bases at V and 0 bases at J, with 10 bases in the middle. The CDR3 extends over 15 amino acids. From germline, CDR1 is SEHNR and CDR2 FQNEAQ (reference sequence).

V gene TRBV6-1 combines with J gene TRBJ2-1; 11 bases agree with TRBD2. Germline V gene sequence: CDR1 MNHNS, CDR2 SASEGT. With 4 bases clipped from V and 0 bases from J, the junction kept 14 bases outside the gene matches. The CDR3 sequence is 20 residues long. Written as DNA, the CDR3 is TGTGCCAGCAGTGTTGTGGCTAGCGGGAGGATCGTGAGCTCCTACAATGAGCAGTTCTTC. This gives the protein CASSVVASGRIVSSYNEQFF.

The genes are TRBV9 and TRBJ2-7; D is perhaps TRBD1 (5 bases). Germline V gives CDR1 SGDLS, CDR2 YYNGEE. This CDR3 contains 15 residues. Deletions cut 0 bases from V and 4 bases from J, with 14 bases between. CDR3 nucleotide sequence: TGTGCCAGCAGCGTAGATGCGATAGGGGAATACGAGCAGTACTTC. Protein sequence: CASSVDAIGEYEQYF. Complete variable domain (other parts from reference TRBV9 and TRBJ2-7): DSGVTQTPKHLITATGQRVTLRCSPRSGDLSVYWYQQSLDQGLQFLIQYYNGEERAKGNILERFSAQQFPDLHSELNLSSLELGDSALYFCASSVDAIGEYEQYFGPGTRLTVT.

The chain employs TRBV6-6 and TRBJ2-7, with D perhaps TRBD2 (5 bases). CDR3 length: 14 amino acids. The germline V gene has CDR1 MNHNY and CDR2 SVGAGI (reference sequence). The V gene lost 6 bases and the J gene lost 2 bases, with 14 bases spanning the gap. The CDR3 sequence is CASSVSTRPYEQYF. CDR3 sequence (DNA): TGTGCCAGCAGCGTTTCTACTAGACCCTACGAGCAGTACTTC.

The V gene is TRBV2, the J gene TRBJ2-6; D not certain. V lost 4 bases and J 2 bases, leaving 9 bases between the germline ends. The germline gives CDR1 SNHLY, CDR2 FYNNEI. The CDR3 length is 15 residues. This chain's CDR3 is CASSGQMTGANVLTF. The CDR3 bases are TGTGCCAGCAGTGGACAAATGACTGGGGCCAACGTCCTGACTTTC.

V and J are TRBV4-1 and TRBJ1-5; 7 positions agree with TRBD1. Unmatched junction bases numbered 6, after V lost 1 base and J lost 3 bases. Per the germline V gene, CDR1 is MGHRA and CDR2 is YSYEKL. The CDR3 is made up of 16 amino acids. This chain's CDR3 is CASSQADRTFNQPQHF. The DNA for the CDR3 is TGCGCCAGCAGCCAAGCGGACAGGACCTTCAATCAGCCCCAGCATTTT.

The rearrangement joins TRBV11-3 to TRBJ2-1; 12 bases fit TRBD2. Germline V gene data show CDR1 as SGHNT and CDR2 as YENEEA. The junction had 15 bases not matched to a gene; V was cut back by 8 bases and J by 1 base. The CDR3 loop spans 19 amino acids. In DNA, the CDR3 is TGTGCCAGCTCTAGCGGGAGGGGTGCTTTTGGGCGGTCCTACAATGAGCAGTTCTTC. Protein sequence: CASSSGRGAFGRSYNEQFF.